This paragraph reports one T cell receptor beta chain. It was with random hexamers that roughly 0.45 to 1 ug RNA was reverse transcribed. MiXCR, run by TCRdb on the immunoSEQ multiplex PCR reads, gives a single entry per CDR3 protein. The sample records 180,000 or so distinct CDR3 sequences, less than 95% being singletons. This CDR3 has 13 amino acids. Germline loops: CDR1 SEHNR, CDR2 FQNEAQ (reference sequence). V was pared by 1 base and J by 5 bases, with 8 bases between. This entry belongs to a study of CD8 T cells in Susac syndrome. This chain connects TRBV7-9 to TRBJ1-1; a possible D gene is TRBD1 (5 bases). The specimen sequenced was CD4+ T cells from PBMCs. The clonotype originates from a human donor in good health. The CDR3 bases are TGTGCCAGCAGCTTAGGATCAGGGACTGAAGCTTTCTTT. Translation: CASSLGSGTEAFF.